Below, one TCR beta chain is given with its context. Profiled with immunoSEQ multiplex PCR; TCRdb holds only in-frame clones, not every one. The data show around 140,000 clones, with roughly three quarters seen just once and 6% held by the top ten. The data belong to a study of blood T cell repertoires in COVID-19. The sample consisted of PBMCs or T cells enriched from blood (not recorded which). The clonotype was recovered from a woman in her forties or fifties who had recovered from COVID-19.

This chain's CDR3 is CASSITSGGVETQYF. In nucleotides, the CDR3 is TGTGCCAGTAGTATAACTAGCGGGGGAGTTGAGACCCAGTACTTC. The rearrangement joins TRBV19 to TRBJ2-5; TRBD2 agrees at 11 bases. Germline assignment: CDR1 LNHDA and CDR2 SQIVND (reference sequence). CDR3 length: 15 amino acids. Germline trimming cut 2 bases from V and 5 bases from J; bases unmatched to any gene: 4. The full variable domain, in which reference TRBV19 and TRBJ2-5 provide the parts outside the CDR3, is DGGITQSPKYLFRKEGQNVTLSCEQNLNHDAMYWYRQDPGQGLRLIYYSQIVNDFQKGDIAEGYSVSREKKESFPLTVTSAQKNPTAFYLCASSITSGGVETQYFGPGTRLLVL.